The clone carrying this T cell receptor (beta chain) was seen just once. What it binds is not known. CDR3 length: 15 amino acids. The germline V and J ends were trimmed by 2 bases and 8 bases, with 18 bases remaining between them. Germline V lookup: CDR1 MNHNS, CDR2 SASEGT. This sample is part of a study of human T cells and chemical hapten exposure. In the study overall: Variation in per-sample TCR yields came mainly from small pooled library volume differences.

The study used a library that attached unique molecular identifiers to individual cDNA molecules. Original methodology: The number of TCRs in each sample had a median of about 95,000 and spanned about 20,000 to 700,000. TCRdb reprocessed the reads via MiXCR and lists one record per CDR3 protein. Clone size and V and J calls follow TCRdb, not the original study. The table shows 600 or so distinct CDR3 sequences, with 75% to 90% occurring only once. Researchers extracted total RNA from unfractionated whole blood. Study observations and caveats: TCRs at a frequency above 1 in 1000 stayed unchanged with DPC sensitization.

Material: whole blood. This TCR was recovered from a human donor with alopecia, or a healthy volunteer (not recorded which). Some clones in this sample may be carry-over from other donors' samples. This table probably holds off-target reads from a library built for another chain. The chain recombines TRBV6-1 with TRBJ1-1; a possible D gene is TRBD1 (6 bases). CDR3 nucleotide sequence: TGTGCCAGCAGTGAAATAATGGGGACACGCGACGAAGCTTTCTTT. It specifies CASSEIMGTRDEAFF.